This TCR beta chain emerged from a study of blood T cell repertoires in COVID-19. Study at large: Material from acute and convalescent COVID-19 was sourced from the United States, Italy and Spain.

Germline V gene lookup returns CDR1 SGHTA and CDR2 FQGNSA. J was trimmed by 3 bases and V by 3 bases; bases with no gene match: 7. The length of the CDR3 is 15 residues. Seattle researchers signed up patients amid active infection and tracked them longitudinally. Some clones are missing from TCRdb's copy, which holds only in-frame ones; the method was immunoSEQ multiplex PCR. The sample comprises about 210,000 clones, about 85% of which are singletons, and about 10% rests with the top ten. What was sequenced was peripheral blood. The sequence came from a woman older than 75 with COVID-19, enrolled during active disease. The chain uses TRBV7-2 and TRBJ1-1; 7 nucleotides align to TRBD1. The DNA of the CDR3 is TGTGCCAGCAGCTTGCCCGGGACAGCCCACACTGAAGCTTTCTTT. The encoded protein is CASSLPGTAHTEAFF.